This is a list of T cell receptor beta chains from one sample in a study of blood T cell repertoires in COVID-19. Sequencing was performed with immunoSEQ multiplex PCR; in TCRdb, only in-frame clones are kept and a portion is missing. The sample lists 200,000 or so clones, 88% occurring once. What was sequenced was PBMCs or T cells enriched from blood (not recorded which). The receptors shown here come from a woman aged 25 to 39 who had recovered from COVID-19. The CDR3 runs from the conserved cysteine through the conserved F or W. The D gene is left open where the match is weak. Not every row has a clone size; where given, it reads once, few, many or a size class.

clone size: -
J gene: TRBJ1-6
D gene: -
V gene: TRBV7-2
CDR3 protein: CASSLVAGRQSPLHF
CDR3 DNA: TGTGCCAGCAGCTTAGTAGCAGGGCGCCAATCACCCCTCCACTTT

clone size: -
J gene: TRBJ1-2
D gene: -
V gene: TRBV2
CDR3 protein: CASSVGPTRTDGYTF
CDR3 DNA: TGTGCCAGCAGTGTGGGCCCCACCCGAACAGATGGCTACACCTTC

clone size: -
J gene: TRBJ2-1
D gene: TRBD2
V gene: TRBV7-3
CDR3 protein: CASSQLRTSGGYNEQFF
CDR3 DNA: TGTGCCAGCAGCCAACTAAGGACTAGCGGGGGGTACAATGAGCAGTTCTTC

clone size: -
J gene: TRBJ1-2
D gene: -
V gene: TRBV27
CDR3 protein: CASSFSPEVYGYTF
CDR3 DNA: TGTGCCAGCAGTTTTTCGCCAGAGGTCTATGGCTACACCTTC

clone size: -
J gene: TRBJ2-5
D gene: -
V gene: TRBV12-3/TRBV12-4
CDR3 protein: CASSFKEGETQYF
CDR3 DNA: TGTGCCAGCAGTTTCAAGGAGGGAGAGACCCAGTACTTC

clone size: -
J gene: TRBJ1-2
D gene: -
V gene: TRBV25-1
CDR3 protein: CASSEAGIGANYGYTF
CDR3 DNA: TGTGCCAGCAGTGAAGCAGGGATTGGAGCTAACTATGGCTACACCTTC

clone size: -
J gene: TRBJ1-1
D gene: TRBD1
V gene: TRBV7-9
CDR3 protein: CASSYPRTGANTEAFF
CDR3 DNA: TGTGCCAGCAGCTATCCGAGGACAGGGGCGAACACTGAAGCTTTCTTT

clone size: -
J gene: TRBJ1-4
D gene: -
V gene: TRBV18
CDR3 protein: CASSPTAATNEKLFF
CDR3 DNA: TGTGCCAGCTCACCGACAGCCGCAACTAATGAAAAACTGTTTTTT

clone size: -
J gene: TRBJ1-4
D gene: -
V gene: TRBV4-3
CDR3 protein: CASSQEGLEIEAPSLFF
CDR3 DNA: TGCGCCAGCAGCCAAGAGGGCCTCGAGATTGAAGCACCATCCCTTTTTTTT

clone size: -
J gene: TRBJ1-5
D gene: -
V gene: TRBV12-3/TRBV12-4
CDR3 protein: CASSSSPNQPQHF
CDR3 DNA: TGTGCCAGCAGTTCTAGTCCTAATCAGCCCCAGCATTTT

clone size: -
J gene: TRBJ2-1
D gene: -
V gene: TRBV3-1/TRBV3-2
CDR3 protein: CASSDAAYNEQFF
CDR3 DNA: TGTGCCAGCAGTGACGCGGCCTACAATGAGCAGTTCTTC

clone size: -
J gene: TRBJ2-3
D gene: TRBD2
V gene: TRBV5-1
CDR3 protein: CASSSSSGGASDTQYF
CDR3 DNA: TGCGCCAGCAGCTCTTCGAGCGGGGGGGCGTCAGATACGCAGTATTTT

clone size: -
J gene: TRBJ2-7
D gene: -
V gene: TRBV7-9
CDR3 protein: CASSSRQATYEQYF
CDR3 DNA: TGTGCCAGCAGCTCGAGACAGGCCACCTACGAGCAGTACTTC

clone size: -
J gene: TRBJ2-1
D gene: TRBD2
V gene: TRBV5-1
CDR3 protein: CASSLAKRGSYNEQFF
CDR3 DNA: TGCGCCAGCAGCTTGGCTAAGCGGGGGTCCTACAATGAGCAGTTCTTC

clone size: -
J gene: TRBJ1-6
D gene: -
V gene: TRBV5-6
CDR3 protein: CASSLARGGRSPLHF
CDR3 DNA: TGTGCCAGCAGCTTGGCCCGGGGAGGAAGATCACCCCTCCACTTT

clone size: -
J gene: TRBJ2-7
D gene: TRBD1
V gene: TRBV13
CDR3 protein: CASSHGQGTSYEQYF
CDR3 DNA: TGTGCCAGCAGCCACGGACAGGGGACTTCCTACGAGCAGTACTTC

clone size: -
J gene: TRBJ2-7
D gene: -
V gene: TRBV12-2
CDR3 protein: CASRPREQYF
CDR3 DNA: TGTGCAAGTCGCCCGCGCGAGCAGTACTTC

clone size: -
J gene: TRBJ1-4
D gene: TRBD1
V gene: TRBV4-3
CDR3 protein: CASRGTVNEKLFF
CDR3 DNA: TGCGCCAGCAGGGGGACAGTGAATGAAAAACTGTTTTTT

clone size: -
J gene: TRBJ2-1
D gene: -
V gene: TRBV19
CDR3 protein: CASSIDGRGGYNEQFF
CDR3 DNA: TGTGCCAGTAGTATAGACGGCAGGGGTGGTTACAATGAGCAGTTCTTC

clone size: -
J gene: TRBJ1-1
D gene: -
V gene: TRBV4-3
CDR3 protein: CASSQETETTEAFF
CDR3 DNA: TGCGCCAGCAGCCAAGAGACAGAGACCACTGAAGCTTTCTTT

clone size: -
J gene: TRBJ1-1
D gene: -
V gene: TRBV27
CDR3 protein: CASSWTVNTEAFF
CDR3 DNA: TGTGCCAGCAGTTGGACAGTGAACACTGAAGCTTTCTTT

clone size: -
J gene: TRBJ2-3
D gene: TRBD2
V gene: TRBV14
CDR3 protein: CASSQGLAGYGTDTQYF
CDR3 DNA: TGTGCCAGCAGCCAAGGTTTAGCGGGGTACGGCACAGATACGCAGTATTTT

clone size: few
J gene: TRBJ1-1
D gene: -
V gene: TRBV12-3/TRBV12-4
CDR3 protein: CASSLAQNTEAFF
CDR3 DNA: TGTGCCAGCAGTTTAGCTCAGAACACTGAAGCTTTCTTT

clone size: -
J gene: TRBJ1-5
D gene: -
V gene: TRBV19
CDR3 protein: CASSSQGRQPQHF
CDR3 DNA: TGTGCCAGTAGTTCGCAGGGTCGGCAGCCCCAGCATTTT

clone size: many
J gene: TRBJ1-5
D gene: -
V gene: TRBV19
CDR3 protein: CASSIGQVGGTEPQHF
CDR3 DNA: TGTGCCAGTAGTATTGGGCAGGTGGGAGGGACGGAGCCCCAGCATTTT

clone size: -
J gene: TRBJ2-2
D gene: -
V gene: TRBV29-1
CDR3 protein: CSAGQSGELFF
CDR3 DNA: TGCAGCGCTGGACAGTCCGGGGAGCTGTTTTTT

clone size: -
J gene: TRBJ1-2
D gene: -
V gene: TRBV11-2
CDR3 protein: CASSLFRANYGYTF
CDR3 DNA: TGTGCCAGCAGCTTATTTCGGGCTAACTATGGCTACACCTTC

clone size: -
J gene: TRBJ2-2
D gene: TRBD2
V gene: TRBV7-3
CDR3 protein: CASSLGLAEGTGELFF
CDR3 DNA: TGTGCCAGCAGCTTGGGGCTAGCGGAGGGAACCGGGGAGCTGTTTTTT

clone size: -
J gene: TRBJ1-2
D gene: -
V gene: TRBV19
CDR3 protein: CASSARARESGYTF
CDR3 DNA: TGTGCCAGTAGTGCGAGGGCAAGGGAAAGCGGCTACACCTTC

clone size: -
J gene: TRBJ1-5
D gene: -
V gene: TRBV3-1/TRBV3-2
CDR3 protein: CASSQEVDSNQPQHF
CDR3 DNA: TGTGCCAGCAGCCAAGAAGTAGATAGCAATCAGCCCCAGCATTTT

clone size: -
J gene: TRBJ1-3
D gene: -
V gene: TRBV5-5
CDR3 protein: CASSLVEGRGGNTIYF
CDR3 DNA: TGTGCCAGCAGCTTGGTCGAGGGCCGGGGTGGAAACACCATATATTTT

clone size: -
J gene: TRBJ2-5
D gene: TRBD2
V gene: TRBV5-8
CDR3 protein: CASSFTSARVTQYF
CDR3 DNA: TGTGCCAGCAGCTTTACTAGCGCCCGGGTGACCCAGTACTTC

clone size: once
J gene: TRBJ2-7
D gene: TRBD2
V gene: TRBV5-4
CDR3 protein: CASSPKAGGSSYEQYF
CDR3 DNA: TGTGCCAGCAGCCCCAAAGCGGGGGGGAGCTCCTACGAGCAGTACTTC

clone size: few
J gene: TRBJ2-1
D gene: -
V gene: TRBV11-2
CDR3 protein: CASSSARGGEQFF
CDR3 DNA: TGTGCCAGCAGCTCCGCGAGGGGGGGTGAGCAGTTCTTC

clone size: once
J gene: TRBJ2-5
D gene: TRBD1
V gene: TRBV4-3
CDR3 protein: CASSPHLTGAGETQYF
CDR3 DNA: TGCGCCAGCAGCCCCCACTTGACAGGGGCCGGGGAGACCCAGTACTTC

clone size: once
J gene: TRBJ2-6
D gene: -
V gene: TRBV3-1/TRBV3-2
CDR3 protein: CASSQDNSGANVLTF
CDR3 DNA: TGTGCCAGCAGCCAGGACAACTCTGGGGCCAACGTCCTGACTTTC

clone size: -
J gene: TRBJ1-1
D gene: -
V gene: TRBV5-1
CDR3 protein: CASSLDSYTEAFF
CDR3 DNA: TGCGCCAGCAGCTTAGACAGCTACACTGAAGCTTTCTTT

clone size: -
J gene: TRBJ1-2
D gene: -
V gene: TRBV27
CDR3 protein: CASSWVAGHGYTF
CDR3 DNA: TGTGCCAGCAGTTGGGTTGCAGGGCATGGCTACACCTTC

clone size: -
J gene: TRBJ2-1
D gene: -
V gene: TRBV29-1
CDR3 protein: CSGDRLGHEQFF
CDR3 DNA: TGCAGCGGCGATCGACTAGGTCATGAGCAGTTCTTC

clone size: -
J gene: TRBJ2-1
D gene: -
V gene: TRBV12-3/TRBV12-4
CDR3 protein: CASSLSLAAEQFF
CDR3 DNA: TGTGCCAGCAGTTTATCCCTAGCCGCTGAGCAGTTCTTC

clone size: -
J gene: TRBJ1-1
D gene: TRBD1
V gene: TRBV4-3
CDR3 protein: CASSPQQGTNTEAFF
CDR3 DNA: TGCGCCAGCAGCCCCCAACAGGGGACGAACACTGAAGCTTTCTTT

clone size: -
J gene: TRBJ1-5
D gene: -
V gene: TRBV6-2/TRBV6-3
CDR3 protein: CASSYTHRDRNQPQHF
CDR3 DNA: TGTGCCAGCAGTTACACACACAGGGATCGGAATCAGCCCCAGCATTTT

clone size: -
J gene: TRBJ2-1
D gene: TRBD2
V gene: TRBV4-3
CDR3 protein: CASSFIAGGPYSYNEQFF
CDR3 DNA: TGCGCCAGCAGCTTTATAGCGGGGGGGCCTTACTCCTACAATGAGCAGTTCTTC

clone size: -
J gene: TRBJ2-1
D gene: -
V gene: TRBV10-3
CDR3 protein: CAISPPTVYNEQFF
CDR3 DNA: TGTGCCATCAGTCCTCCAACGGTTTACAATGAGCAGTTCTTC

clone size: -
J gene: TRBJ1-5
D gene: -
V gene: TRBV19
CDR3 protein: CASSLSGDQPQHF
CDR3 DNA: TGTGCCAGTAGTCTATCAGGGGATCAGCCCCAGCATTTT

clone size: once
J gene: TRBJ2-3
D gene: -
V gene: TRBV11-3
CDR3 protein: CASSLRELNTDTQYF
CDR3 DNA: TGTGCCAGCAGCTTGAGGGAACTCAACACAGATACGCAGTATTTT

clone size: -
J gene: TRBJ2-5
D gene: -
V gene: TRBV27
CDR3 protein: CASSLSTASYETQYF
CDR3 DNA: TGTGCCAGCAGTTTATCGACCGCTAGTTATGAGACCCAGTACTTC